This TCR beta chain appears in the sequencing data of a study of cytomegalovirus exposure and HLA in healthy donors. Whole-study results and caveats: Later analysis associated a missense DCLRE1C variant with TCR beta V- and J-gene trimming. A highly shared variant cluster was judged a likely technical artifact.

CDR3 length equals 13 residues. V shed 1 base and J 10 bases; nucleotides not matched to a gene: 4. The germline CDR1 and CDR2 sequences are MNHEY and SVGAGI. PCR employed 60 Vbeta and 13 Jbeta primers. Clones were sequenced by immunoSEQ multiplex PCR, and TCRdb holds only the in-frame ones, with some missing. The table lists tens of thousands of clones, approximately 63% of them singletons, with approximately 19% in the top ten. For this clone: Its matching antigen is unknown.

The sample taken for sequencing was PBMCs. V and J are TRBV6-5 and TRBJ2-3; TRBD1 matches at 8 bases. This TCR derives from a woman aged 60 to 75 in good health and CMV-seropositive. In DNA form, the CDR3 reads TGTGCCAGCAGTTACTATGACAGGGGTGCGCAGTATTTT. Its translation is CASSYYDRGAQYF.